The clone carrying this T cell receptor (beta chain) was detected only a few times. This entry belongs to a study of blood T cell repertoires in COVID-19. Study as a whole: Samples representing acute and convalescent COVID-19 were sourced from the United States, Italy and Spain.

TCRdb's copy holds only in-frame clones and misses some; the assay was immunoSEQ multiplex PCR. The profile shows 210,000 or so clones, approximately 79% of them singletons. Germline-derived CDR1 and CDR2 are LNHDA and SQIVND (reference sequence). Trimming left V 4 bases short and J 1 base short, with 13 bases between. The CDR3 is made up of 16 amino acids. The chain is built from TRBV19 and TRBJ2-2, with TRBD2 as a possible D gene (6 bases). The receptor was isolated from a man aged 45-60 years who had recovered from COVID-19. The material sequenced was peripheral blood. In nucleotides, the CDR3 is TGTGCCAGTAGTAGGGGGACTTTGGGGAACACCGGGGAGCTGTTTTTT. This encodes CASSRGTLGNTGELFF.